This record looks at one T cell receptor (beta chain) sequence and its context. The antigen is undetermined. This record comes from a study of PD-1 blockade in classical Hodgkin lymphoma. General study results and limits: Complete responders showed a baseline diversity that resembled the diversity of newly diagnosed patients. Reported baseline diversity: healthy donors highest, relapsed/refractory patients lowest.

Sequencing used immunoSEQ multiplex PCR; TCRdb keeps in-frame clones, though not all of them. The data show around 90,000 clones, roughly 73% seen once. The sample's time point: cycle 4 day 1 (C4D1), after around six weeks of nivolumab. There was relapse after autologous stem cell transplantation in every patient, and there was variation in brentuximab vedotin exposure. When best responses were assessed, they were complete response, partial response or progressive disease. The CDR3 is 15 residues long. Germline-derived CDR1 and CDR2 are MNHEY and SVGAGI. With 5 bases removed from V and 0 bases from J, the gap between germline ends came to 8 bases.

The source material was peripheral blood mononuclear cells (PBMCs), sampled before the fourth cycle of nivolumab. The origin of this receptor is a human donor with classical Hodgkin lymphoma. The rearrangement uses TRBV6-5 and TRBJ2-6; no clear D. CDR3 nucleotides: TGTGCCAGCAGTCGTCAGCCCTCTGGGGCCAACGTCCTGACTTTC. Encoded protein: CASSRQPSGANVLTF.